The subject of this entry is one TCR beta chain. Antigen specificity is unknown. The junction departs from germline at one end; a sequencing error may be responsible. The data originate from a study of tumor and adjacent non-tumor tissue in lung cancer. Whole-study context: Histology: about twelve adenocarcinoma, a couple of squamous cell carcinoma, 1 small cell lung cancer. Study-wide results and caveats: Higher tumor TCR diversity was associated with shorter survival.

The CDR3 is 11 amino acids. A modified ARM-PCR protocol with three rounds of nested PCR amplified TCRbeta. TCRdb re-called the multiplex PCR reads through MiXCR, storing one row per CDR3 protein. This sample has 120,000 to 150,000 distinct CDR3 sequences, with about 71% found just once. This sample's RNA came from whole unsorted tissue. Newly diagnosed lung cancer patients had thoracic surgery in China, August–late 2014, without prior chemotherapy. The sequence was obtained from a man between 60 and 75 years old with small cell lung cancer. The sequenced material came from lung tumor tissue. J is TRBJ2-5 and V is TRBV12-3 or TRBV12-4, with no clear D. CDR3 DNA sequence: TGTGCCAGCAGTTTAGGAAAGACCCGGTATTTC. This gives the protein CASSLGKTRYF.